This T cell receptor (beta chain) is from a study of control samples from healthy donors and cancer patients. The CDR3 covers 15 residues. The junction had 13 bases not matched to a gene; V was cut back by 4 bases and J by 8 bases. Germline assignment: CDR1 MNHEY and CDR2 SMNVEV (reference sequence). This clone showed up just once. Method: immunoSEQ multiplex PCR; TCRdb's copy keeps in-frame clones and lacks some. There are about 96,000 clones in the sample; more than 80% occur only once, and 6.5% to 9.5% lies in the top ten. V gene TRBV27 combines with J gene TRBJ1-1, with 7 positions matching TRBD1. This clonotype was sampled from a man aged 18 to 30 in good health. Sequencing was done on a sample of blood. The CDR3 region has the DNA TGTGCCAGCAGTTCAGACAGGGAACTCAACCCCGAAGCTTTCTTT. It specifies CASSSDRELNPEAFF.